The 23 T cell receptor beta chains given below trace back to one sample, sequenced in a study of blood T cell repertoires in COVID-19. Measured with immunoSEQ multiplex PCR; TCRdb has only the in-frame clones, and not every one. There are about 100,000 clones in the sample; 65% to 90% occur only once, and less than 3.5% lies in the top ten. The sequencing input was PBMCs or T cells enriched from blood (not recorded which). Source of these receptors: a woman aged 45-65 years who had recovered from COVID-19.

The rearrangement uses TRBV4-1 and TRBJ2-5, with TRBD2 as a possible D gene (7 bases). The CDR3 is 16 amino acids. V lost 1 base and J lost 4, with 16 bases in between. Germline V gives CDR1 MGHRA, CDR2 YSYEKL. CDR3 residues: CASSQVVGGQRETQYF. Written as DNA, the CDR3 is TGCGCCAGCAGCCAAGTGGTCGGGGGGCAAAGAGAGACCCAGTACTTC.

The rearrangement uses TRBV19 and TRBJ1-5, with a tentative D call TRBD1 (6 bases). The germline V gene encodes CDR1 LNHDA and CDR2 SQIVND (reference sequence). V shed 5 bases and J shed 6 bases, with 17 bases lying between them. The CDR3 runs to 15 residues. This CDR3 is CASSVRQVPGQPQHF. The CDR3 bases are TGTGCCAGTAGTGTTCGACAGGTCCCCGGTCAGCCCCAGCATTTT.

V and J are TRBV5-4 and TRBJ2-2; 9 bases agree with TRBD1. The CDR3 contains 13 residues. V shed 4 bases and J 6 bases; nucleotides not matched to a gene: 1. In germline, CDR1 is SGHNT, CDR2 YYREEE (reference sequence). CDR3 sequence: CASSRQGAGELFF. CDR3 DNA sequence: TGTGCCAGCAGCCGACAGGGGGCCGGGGAGCTGTTTTTT.

The genes are TRBV5-1 and TRBJ2-1; 7 positions match TRBD1. In germline, CDR1 is SGHRS, CDR2 YFSETQ. With V trimmed by 2 bases and J by 6 bases, 8 bases remained unmatched. This CDR3 is built from 15 residues. The CDR3 loop is CASSLRGLFVNEQFF. CDR3 DNA sequence: TGCGCCAGCAGCTTAAGGGGGCTTTTTGTCAATGAGCAGTTCTTC.

The chain employs TRBV5-1 and TRBJ1-5; D remains ambiguous. CDR1 and CDR2 (germline): SGHRS, YFSETQ. V lost 2 bases to trimming and J lost 4 bases, with 10 bases between them. The CDR3 has 14 amino acids. The CDR3 bases are TGCGCCAGCAGCTTCGACGGAGGGAATCAGCCCCAGCATTTT. This gives the protein CASSFDGGNQPQHF.

V gene TRBV12-3 or TRBV12-4 combines with J gene TRBJ1-1; 7 nucleotides line up with TRBD1. The CDR3 loop spans 13 amino acids. J was trimmed by 1 base and V by 4 bases; bases with no gene match: 0. CDR3 amino acids: CASSYRGNTEAFF. The DNA for the CDR3 is TGTGCCAGCAGTTACAGGGGGAACACTGAAGCTTTCTTT.

The chain carries TRBV5-1 and TRBJ2-7; 11 nucleotides match TRBD1. CDR1 and CDR2 from the germline V gene are SGHRS and YFSETQ. The trim removed 0 bases at V and 0 bases at J, leaving 2 bases unmatched. The CDR3 runs 16 residues. The CDR3 sequence: CASSLGTGGLSYEQYF. The CDR3, as DNA: TGCGCCAGCAGCTTGGGGACAGGGGGCCTCTCCTACGAGCAGTACTTC.

This clone occurred a few times. The CDR3 loop is CASSYSAQGAADTQYF. CDR3 in DNA: TGTGCCAGCAGTTACTCTGCACAGGGGGCAGCAGATACGCAGTATTTT. V gene TRBV6-5 combines with J gene TRBJ2-3; 9 bases are shared with TRBD1. Germline CDR1 and CDR2: MNHEY and SVGAGI. The CDR3 is 16 amino acids. The V segment lost 0 bases and the J segment 4 bases; nucleotides outside the gene matches: 5.

V usage is TRBV5-1 and J usage is TRBJ2-3; 14 bases are shared with TRBD2. J gave up 4 bases and V 4 bases, and 2 bases lay outside the gene matches. Germline V gives CDR1 SGHRS, CDR2 YFSETQ. CDR3 length: 15 residues. The CDR3 here is CASSRTSGGSDTQYF. In nucleotides, the CDR3 is TGCGCCAGCAGCCGGACTAGCGGGGGGTCAGATACGCAGTATTTT. The full variable domain, completed using reference TRBV5-1 and TRBJ2-3, is KAGVTQTPRYLIKTRGQQVTLSCSPISGHRSVSWYQQTPGQGLQFLFEYFSETQRNKGNFPGRFSGRQFSNSRSEMNVSTLELGDSALYLCASSRTSGGSDTQYFGPGTRLTVL.

The rearrangement uses TRBV5-1 and TRBJ2-5; 9 bases fit TRBD2. The CDR3 covers 15 residues. Trimming took 3 bases from V and 3 from J; bases not matched to a gene: 6. Germline V gives CDR1 SGHRS, CDR2 YFSETQ. This CDR3 reads CASSSGPSGKETQYF. As DNA, the CDR3 is TGCGCCAGCAGCTCGGGACCTAGCGGGAAAGAGACCCAGTACTTC.

The chain couples TRBV28 to TRBJ2-3; 8 bases agree with TRBD2. Germline V gives CDR1 MDHEN, CDR2 SYDVKM. Trimming took 2 bases from V and 4 from J; bases not matched to a gene: 14. This CDR3 is 18 amino acids long. CDR3: CASSLVVAGLDGADTQYF. As DNA, the CDR3 is TGTGCCAGCAGTTTAGTGGTAGCGGGGTTGGATGGAGCAGATACGCAGTATTTT.

The chain is built from TRBV30 and TRBJ2-7, with 7 positions matching TRBD1. From germline, CDR1 is GTSNPN and CDR2 SVGIG (reference sequence). The CDR3 length is 12 residues. V lost 2 bases, J lost 9 bases, and 7 bases stayed unmatched. The CDR3 here is CAWSPSDRRQYF. DNA of the CDR3: TGTGCCTGGAGTCCATCGGACAGGAGGCAGTACTTC.

The chain couples TRBV19 to TRBJ2-4; 9 nucleotides line up with TRBD1. Unmatched junction bases numbered 7, after V lost 5 bases and J lost 2 bases. From germline, CDR1 is LNHDA and CDR2 SQIVND (reference sequence). This CDR3 has 16 residues. The DNA of the CDR3 is TGTGCCAGTAGTTCCTGGACAGGGGTGACCAAAAACATTCAGTACTTC. Translation gives CASSSWTGVTKNIQYF.

This sequence joins TRBV10-3 and TRBJ1-5; 9 bases are a match to TRBD1. V lost 10 bases, J lost 3 bases, and 4 bases stayed unmatched. CDR1 and CDR2 (germline): ENHRY, SYGVKD. There are 13 residues in the CDR3. CDR3 amino acids: CASGQGSNQPQHF. The DNA of the CDR3 is TGTGCCAGTGGACAGGGGTCCAATCAGCCCCAGCATTTT.

J is TRBJ2-7 and V is TRBV15; 7 nucleotides match TRBD2. V gave up 1 base and J gave up 1 base; unmatched junction bases: 4. The CDR3 is 15 residues long. Germline values: CDR1 LNHNV, CDR2 YYDKDF (reference sequence). CDR3 protein: CATSRVWRGSYEQYF. In DNA form, the CDR3 reads TGTGCCACCAGCAGAGTATGGCGGGGGTCCTACGAGCAGTACTTC.

The V call is TRBV27, the J call TRBJ2-3; 8 bases match TRBD1. Per the germline V gene, CDR1 is MNHEY and CDR2 is SMNVEV (reference sequence). Germline trimming cut 5 bases from V and 6 bases from J; bases unmatched to any gene: 4. The CDR3 sequence is 13 residues long. The CDR3 nucleotides read TGTGCCAGCAGTCAAAACAGGGGGGATACGCAGTATTTT. Translated, it gives CASSQNRGDTQYF.

A few counts support this clone. CDR3: CAISESSLNTEAFF. In DNA form, the CDR3 reads TGTGCCATCAGTGAGTCGTCGTTGAACACTGAAGCTTTCTTT. This chain uses TRBV10-3 with TRBJ1-1; D remains unclear. The CDR3 has 14 residues. CDR1 ENHRY and CDR2 SYGVKD come from the germline V gene. Trimming removed 0 bases at V and 0 bases at J, with 5 bases between.

The CDR3 coding sequence is TGTGCCAGCAGGAGTGGAACAGGGCAAGGGTATGGCTACACCTTC. Protein sequence: CASRSGTGQGYGYTF. The genes are TRBV28 and TRBJ1-2, with D possibly TRBD1 on 6 matching bases. Trimming cost V 6 bases and J 5 bases, with 19 bases left between them. There are 15 residues in the CDR3. Germline loops: CDR1 MDHEN, CDR2 SYDVKM.

The genes are TRBV7-8 and TRBJ2-1; D possibly corresponds to TRBD2 (6 bases). CDR3 size: 14 residues. The germline CDR1 and CDR2 sequences are SGHVS and FQNEAQ. The V end was cut by 3 bases, the J end by 2 bases, with 8 bases between. CDR3 sequence: CASSFSGTYNEQFF. CDR3 sequence (DNA): TGTGCCAGCAGCTTTAGCGGAACCTACAATGAGCAGTTCTTC.

This clone was recorded once. V is TRBV19 and J is TRBJ1-1, with D possibly TRBD1 on 5 matching bases. V gave up 7 bases and J gave up 4 bases, with 13 bases separating them. Germline CDR1 and CDR2: LNHDA and SQIVND (reference sequence). The CDR3 spans 13 residues. The CDR3 DNA sequence: TGTGCCAGTAAAATCCCAGGGCCCACTGAAGCTTTCTTT. Translating it yields CASKIPGPTEAFF.

This clone was recorded a few times. CDR3 protein: CASSIGPDQYF. CDR3 DNA: TGTGCCAGTAGTATAGGGCCTGACCAGTACTTC. This chain connects TRBV19 to TRBJ2-5; D is uncertain. The CDR3 runs to 11 residues. Germline CDR1 reads LNHDA; CDR2 reads SQIVND (reference sequence). V was pared by 1 base and J by 10 bases, with 7 bases between.

This clone ranks as large. This sequence joins TRBV27 and TRBJ1-5; 9 bases line up with TRBD1. The germline V gene encodes CDR1 MNHEY and CDR2 SMNVEV (reference sequence). J gave up 7 bases and V 6 bases, and 7 bases lay outside the gene matches. The length of the CDR3 is 14 residues. This CDR3 is CASRDTGGRQPQHF. In nucleotides, the CDR3 is TGTGCCAGCAGGGATACAGGGGGCAGGCAGCCCCAGCATTTT.

V usage is TRBV7-9 and J usage is TRBJ2-7; 7 nucleotides align to TRBD1. The CDR3 loop spans 15 amino acids. The germline gives CDR1 SEHNR, CDR2 FQNEAQ (reference sequence). J gave up 5 bases and V 4 bases, and 11 bases lay outside the gene matches. CDR3 in amino acids: CASSSLRQGEDEQYF. CDR3 nucleotide sequence: TGTGCCAGCAGCTCATTAAGACAGGGCGAAGACGAGCAGTACTTC.